The clone carrying this TCR beta chain has only one observation. A read error is possible here, since a much larger clone lies one base away. The data are from a study of early T cells in non-severe SARS-CoV-2 infection. Germline V lookup: CDR1 SEHNR, CDR2 FQNEAQ (reference sequence). CDR3 length: 11 residues. Trimming shortened V by 3 bases and J by 6 bases, and 5 bases separated the two germline ends. The TCR library protocol was used to attach unique molecular identifiers. These identifiers were attached to individual cDNA molecules. TCRdb reprocessed the 5' RACE reads via MiXCR and lists one record per CDR3 protein. The table includes 95,000 to 120,000 distinct CDR3 sequences, about 12% detected once.

Sequenced: whole blood. The TCR sequence derives from an adult who was a healthcare worker with PCR-confirmed SARS-CoV-2 infection or an uninfected control (not recorded which). The V call is TRBV7-9, the J call TRBJ1-2; D is unclear. Here the CDR3 DNA reads TGTGCCAGCAGCTTGGTGGATGGCTACACCTTC. Its translation: CASSLVDGYTF. Using reference TRBV7-9 and TRBJ1-2 for the parts outside the CDR3, the full variable domain is DTGVSQNPRHKITKRGQNVTFRCDPISEHNRLYWYRQTLGQGPEFLTYFQNEAQLEKSRLLSDRFSAERPKGSFSTLEIQRTEQGDSAMYLCASSLVDGYTFGSGTRLTVV.